One sample yielded the 5 T cell receptor beta chains listed below, sequenced in a study of T-cell memory formation after mild COVID-19. TCRdb reprocessed the 5' RACE reads with MiXCR, giving one entry per CDR3 protein. The repertoire holds about 470,000 distinct CDR3 sequences, approximately 23% seen once, with under 15% in the top ten. The sample consisted of PBMCs or a T cell subset sorted from them (not recorded which). These receptors all stem from an adult woman who had mild COVID-19 (a few samples of this study predate the infection). Cell type and time point are not known.

This clonotype has more than one count but fewer than ten. The V gene is TRBV6-5, the J gene TRBJ2-2; D not certain. This CDR3 has 16 residues. Germline CDR1 is MNHEY and CDR2 is SVGAGI. V was pared by 0 bases and J by 4 bases, with 12 bases between. The CDR3: CASSYSVRLLTGELFF. The CDR3, as DNA: TGTGCCAGCAGTTACTCGGTTAGGCTACTCACCGGGGAGCTGTTTTTT.

The rearrangement links TRBV12-3 or TRBV12-4 to TRBJ2-7, with no clear D. The CDR3 length is 14 residues. The V and J ends lost 2 bases and 5 bases respectively, with 13 bases between them. CDR3 DNA sequence: TGTGCCAGCAGTTTAACCGAGTTCCGGGACGAGCAGTACTTC. Translation gives CASSLTEFRDEQYF.

The genes are TRBV7-2 and TRBJ1-2; D not certain. The CDR3 is 15 residues long. Germline V gene sequence: CDR1 SGHTA, CDR2 FQGNSA. Trimming took 3 bases from V and 4 from J, leaving 15 bases between them. CDR3 nucleotide sequence: TGTGCCAGCAGCTTTAGTCTTCCAGGACCCTATGGCTACACCTTC. Encoded protein: CASSFSLPGPYGYTF.

The chain carries TRBV19 and TRBJ1-1, with D perhaps TRBD1 (6 bases). V lost 5 bases and J 4 bases, leaving 20 bases between the germline ends. Germline V gives CDR1 LNHDA, CDR2 SQIVND (reference sequence). The CDR3 covers 16 residues. The CDR3 bases are TGTGCCAGTAGTCCAGATAACAGGGTGGGAAGCACTGAAGCTTTCTTT. Its translation: CASSPDNRVGSTEAFF. Supplemented by reference TRBV19 and TRBJ1-1, the full variable domain reads DGGITQSPKYLFRKEGQNVTLSCEQNLNHDAMYWYRQDPGQGLRLIYYSQIVNDFQKGDIAEGYSVSREKKESFPLTVTSAQKNPTAFYLCASSPDNRVGSTEAFFGQGTRLTVV.

V and J are TRBV6-4 and TRBJ2-6; TRBD2 matches 11 bases. V lost 9 bases and J lost 1; bases outside the gene matches: 8. Germline CDR1 and CDR2: MRHNA and SNTAGT. This CDR3 is built from 17 residues. Written as DNA, the CDR3 is TGTGCCAGGACCTCACTAGCGGGAGTGTCTGGGGCCAACGTCCTGACTTTC. Residues: CARTSLAGVSGANVLTF.